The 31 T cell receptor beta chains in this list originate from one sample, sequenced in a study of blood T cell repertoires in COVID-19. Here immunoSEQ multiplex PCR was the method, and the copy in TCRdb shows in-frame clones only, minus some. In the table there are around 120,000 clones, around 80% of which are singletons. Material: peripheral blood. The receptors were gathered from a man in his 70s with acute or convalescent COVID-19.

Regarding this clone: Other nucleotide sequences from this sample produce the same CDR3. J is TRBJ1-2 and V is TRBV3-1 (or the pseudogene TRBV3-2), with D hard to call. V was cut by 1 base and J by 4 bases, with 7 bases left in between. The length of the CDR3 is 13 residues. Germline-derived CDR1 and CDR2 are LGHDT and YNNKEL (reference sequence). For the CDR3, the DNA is TGTGCCAGCAGCCAAGGGGCCCCCTATGGCTACACCTTC. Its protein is CASSQGAPYGYTF.

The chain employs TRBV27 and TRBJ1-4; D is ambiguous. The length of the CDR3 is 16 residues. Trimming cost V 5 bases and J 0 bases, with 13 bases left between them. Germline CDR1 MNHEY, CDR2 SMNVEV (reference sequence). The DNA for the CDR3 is TGTGCCAGCAGTACCCCCCGCGGTGCAACTAATGAAAAACTGTTTTTT. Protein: CASSTPRGATNEKLFF.

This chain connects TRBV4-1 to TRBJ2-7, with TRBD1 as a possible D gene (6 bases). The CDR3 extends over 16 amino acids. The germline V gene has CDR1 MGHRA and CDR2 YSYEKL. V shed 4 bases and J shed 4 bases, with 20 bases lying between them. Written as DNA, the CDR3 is TGCGCCAGCAGCCCAGGCCGGGCGACAGGTCGGTACGAGCAGTACTTC. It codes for CASSPGRATGRYEQYF.

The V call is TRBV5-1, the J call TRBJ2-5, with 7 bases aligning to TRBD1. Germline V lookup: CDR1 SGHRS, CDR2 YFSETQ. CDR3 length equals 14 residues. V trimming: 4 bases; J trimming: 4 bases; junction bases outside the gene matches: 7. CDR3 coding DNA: TGCGCCAGCAGCAGGACAGGCTCTGGAGAGACCCAGTACTTC. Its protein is CASSRTGSGETQYF.

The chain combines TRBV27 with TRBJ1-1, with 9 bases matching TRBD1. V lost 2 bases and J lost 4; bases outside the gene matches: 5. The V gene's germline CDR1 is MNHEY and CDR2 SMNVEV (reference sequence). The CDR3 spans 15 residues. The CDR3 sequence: CASSLGTGFVTEAFF. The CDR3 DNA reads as TGTGCCAGCAGTTTAGGGACAGGGTTCGTCACTGAAGCTTTCTTT.

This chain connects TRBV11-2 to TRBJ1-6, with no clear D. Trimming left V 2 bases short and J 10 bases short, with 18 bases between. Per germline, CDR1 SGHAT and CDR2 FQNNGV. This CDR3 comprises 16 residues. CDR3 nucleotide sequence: TGTGCCAGCAGCTTAAAAACGGCCTCCATCGGGTCACCCCTCCACTTT. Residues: CASSLKTASIGSPLHF. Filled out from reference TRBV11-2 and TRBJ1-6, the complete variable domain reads EAGVAQSPRYKIIEKRQSVAFWCNPISGHATLYWYQQILGQGPKLLIQFQNNGVVDDSQLPKDRFSAERLKGVDSTLKIQPAKLEDSAVYLCASSLKTASIGSPLHFGNGTRLTVT.

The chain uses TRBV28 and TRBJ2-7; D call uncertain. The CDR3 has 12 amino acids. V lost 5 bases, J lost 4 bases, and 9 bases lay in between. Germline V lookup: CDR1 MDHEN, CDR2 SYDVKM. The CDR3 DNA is TGTGCCAGCAGTATCGTCCGGTACGAGCAGTACTTC. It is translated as CASSIVRYEQYF.

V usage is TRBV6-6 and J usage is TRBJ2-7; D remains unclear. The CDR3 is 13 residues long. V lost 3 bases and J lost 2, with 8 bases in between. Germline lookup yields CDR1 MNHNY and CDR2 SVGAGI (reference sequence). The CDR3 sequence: CASSYSPAYEQYF. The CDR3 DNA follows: TGTGCCAGCAGTTATTCGCCGGCCTACGAGCAGTACTTC.

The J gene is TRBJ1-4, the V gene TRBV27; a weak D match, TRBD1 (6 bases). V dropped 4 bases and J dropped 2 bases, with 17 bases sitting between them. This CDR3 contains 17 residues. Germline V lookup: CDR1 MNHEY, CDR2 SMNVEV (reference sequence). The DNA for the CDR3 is TGTGCCAGCAGTTCTACAGGGACGAGGGGGACTAATGAAAAACTGTTTTTT. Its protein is CASSSTGTRGTNEKLFF.

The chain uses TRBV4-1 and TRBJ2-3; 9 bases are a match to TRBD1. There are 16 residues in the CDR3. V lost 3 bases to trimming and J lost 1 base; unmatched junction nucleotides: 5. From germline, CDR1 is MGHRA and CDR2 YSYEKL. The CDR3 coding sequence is TGCGCCAGCAGCCAGGGACAGGGAGGGGGCACAGATACGCAGTATTTT. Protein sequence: CASSQGQGGGTDTQYF.

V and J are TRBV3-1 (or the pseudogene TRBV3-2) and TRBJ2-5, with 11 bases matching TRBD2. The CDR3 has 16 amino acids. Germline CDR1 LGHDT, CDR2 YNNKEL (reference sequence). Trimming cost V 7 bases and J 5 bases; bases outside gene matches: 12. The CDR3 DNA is TGTGCCAGCACCCTAGCGGGGGGAACGATGGGGGAGACCCAGTACTTC. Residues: CASTLAGGTMGETQYF.

In nucleotides, the CDR3 is TGTGCCAGTACCGGGGACAGGGTCTATGGCTACACCTTC. It yields the protein CASTGDRVYGYTF. J is TRBJ1-2 and V is TRBV19; TRBD1 agrees at 9 bases. The V gene's germline CDR1 is LNHDA and CDR2 SQIVND (reference sequence). The CDR3 extends over 13 amino acids. Trimming removed 7 bases from V and 4 bases from J; junction bases left unmatched: 4.

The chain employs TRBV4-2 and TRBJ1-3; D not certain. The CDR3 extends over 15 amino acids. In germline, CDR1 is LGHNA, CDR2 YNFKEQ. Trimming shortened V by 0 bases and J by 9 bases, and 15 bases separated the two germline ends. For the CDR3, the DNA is TGTGCCAGCAGCCAAGATAGGCAGGATCTGGCCACCATATATTTT. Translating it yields CASSQDRQDLATIYF.

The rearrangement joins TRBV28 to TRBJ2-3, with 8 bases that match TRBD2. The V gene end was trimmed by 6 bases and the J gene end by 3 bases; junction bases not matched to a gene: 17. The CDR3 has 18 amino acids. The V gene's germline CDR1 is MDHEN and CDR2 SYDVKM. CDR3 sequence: CASRGGSGGPRRTDTQYF. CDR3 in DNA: TGTGCCAGCAGGGGAGGGAGCGGGGGCCCTCGTAGGACAGATACGCAGTATTTT.

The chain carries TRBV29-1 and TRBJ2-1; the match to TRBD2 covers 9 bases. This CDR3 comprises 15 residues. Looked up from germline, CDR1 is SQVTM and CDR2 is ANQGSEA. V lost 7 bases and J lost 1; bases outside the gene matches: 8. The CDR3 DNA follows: TGCAGCGGTGCGGTGCGGGGGGGTTCCTACAATGAGCAGTTCTTC. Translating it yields CSGAVRGGSYNEQFF.

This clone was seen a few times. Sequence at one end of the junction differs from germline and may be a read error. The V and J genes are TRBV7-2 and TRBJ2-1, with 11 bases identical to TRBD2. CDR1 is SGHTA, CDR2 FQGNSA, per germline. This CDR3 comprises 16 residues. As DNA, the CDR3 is TGTGCCAGCAGGTTAGGGACTAGCGGCTCCTACAATGAGCAGTTCTTC. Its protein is CASRLGTSGSYNEQFF.

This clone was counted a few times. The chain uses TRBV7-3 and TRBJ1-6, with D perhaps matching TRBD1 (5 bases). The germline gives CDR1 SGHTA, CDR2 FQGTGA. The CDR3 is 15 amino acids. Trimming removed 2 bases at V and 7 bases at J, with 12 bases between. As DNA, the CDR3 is TGTGCCAGCAGCTTAGTATCCCGGGGGAATTCACCCCTCCACTTT. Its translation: CASSLVSRGNSPLHF.

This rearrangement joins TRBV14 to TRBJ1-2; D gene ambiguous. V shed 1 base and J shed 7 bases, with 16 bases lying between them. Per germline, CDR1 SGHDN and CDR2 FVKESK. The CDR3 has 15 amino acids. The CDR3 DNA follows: TGTGCCAGCAGCCAAGGAAGTAGGCCTTGGGCTGGCTACACCTTC. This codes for CASSQGSRPWAGYTF.

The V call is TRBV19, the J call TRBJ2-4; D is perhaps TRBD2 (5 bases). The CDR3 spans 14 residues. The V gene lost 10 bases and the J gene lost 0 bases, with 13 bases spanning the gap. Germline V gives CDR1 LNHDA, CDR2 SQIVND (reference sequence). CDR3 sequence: CATNSALAKNIQYF. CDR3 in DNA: TGTGCCACTAATAGCGCCCTAGCCAAAAACATTCAGTACTTC.

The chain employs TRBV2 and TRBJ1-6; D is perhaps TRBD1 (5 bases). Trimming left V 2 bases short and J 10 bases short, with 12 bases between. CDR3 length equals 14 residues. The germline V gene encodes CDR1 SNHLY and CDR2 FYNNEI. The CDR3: CASSERARGSPLHF. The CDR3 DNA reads TGTGCCAGCAGTGAAAGGGCCCGGGGGTCACCCCTCCACTTT.

The CDR3 coding sequence is TGTGCCAGCAGCCCAGTGGGCCCTGGTGCTTTCTTT. Translation gives CASSPVGPGAFF. J is TRBJ1-1 and V is TRBV2; D is unresolved. The V end was cut by 6 bases, the J end by 11 bases, with 16 bases between. The CDR3 has 12 amino acids. Germline CDR1 reads SNHLY; CDR2 reads FYNNEI.

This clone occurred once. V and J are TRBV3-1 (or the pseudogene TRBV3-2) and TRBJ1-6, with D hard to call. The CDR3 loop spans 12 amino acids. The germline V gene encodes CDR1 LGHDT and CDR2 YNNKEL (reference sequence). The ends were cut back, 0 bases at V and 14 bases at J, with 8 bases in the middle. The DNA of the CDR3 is TGTGCCAGCAGCCAAGATGGACTCACCCTCCACTTT. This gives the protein CASSQDGLTLHF.

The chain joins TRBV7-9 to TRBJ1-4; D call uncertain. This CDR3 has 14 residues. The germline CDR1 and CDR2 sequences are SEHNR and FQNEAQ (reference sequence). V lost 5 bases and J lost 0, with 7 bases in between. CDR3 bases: TGTGCCAGCAGCACCGGGACAACTAATGAAAAACTGTTTTTT. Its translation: CASSTGTTNEKLFF.

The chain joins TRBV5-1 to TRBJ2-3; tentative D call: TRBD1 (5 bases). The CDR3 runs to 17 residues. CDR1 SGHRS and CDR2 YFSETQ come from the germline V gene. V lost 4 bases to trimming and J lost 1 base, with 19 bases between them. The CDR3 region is CASSLIPGNSGTDTQYF. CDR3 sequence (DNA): TGCGCCAGCAGCCTAATCCCAGGGAATTCGGGCACAGATACGCAGTATTTT.

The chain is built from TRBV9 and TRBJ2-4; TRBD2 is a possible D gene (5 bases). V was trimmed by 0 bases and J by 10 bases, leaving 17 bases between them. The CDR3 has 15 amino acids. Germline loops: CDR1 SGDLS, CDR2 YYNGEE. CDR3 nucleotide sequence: TGTGCCAGCAGCGTAGGCGGTCGAGGGCTGAATATTCAGTACTTC. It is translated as CASSVGGRGLNIQYF.

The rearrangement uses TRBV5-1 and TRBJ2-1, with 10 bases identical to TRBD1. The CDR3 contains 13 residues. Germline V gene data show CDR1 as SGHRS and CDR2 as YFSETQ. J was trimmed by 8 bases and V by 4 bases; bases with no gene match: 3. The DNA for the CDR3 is TGCGCCAGCAGCACTGGGACAGGGGATGAGCAGTTCTTC. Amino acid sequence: CASSTGTGDEQFF. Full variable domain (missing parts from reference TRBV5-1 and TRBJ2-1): KAGVTQTPRYLIKTRGQQVTLSCSPISGHRSVSWYQQTPGQGLQFLFEYFSETQRNKGNFPGRFSGRQFSNSRSEMNVSTLELGDSALYLCASSTGTGDEQFFGPGTRLTVL.

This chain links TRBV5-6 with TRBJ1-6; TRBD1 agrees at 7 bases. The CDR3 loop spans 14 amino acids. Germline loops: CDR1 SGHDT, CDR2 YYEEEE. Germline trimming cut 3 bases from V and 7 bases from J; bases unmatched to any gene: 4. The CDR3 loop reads CASSSGQKNSPLHF. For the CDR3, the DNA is TGTGCCAGCAGCTCGGGACAGAAAAATTCACCCCTCCACTTT.

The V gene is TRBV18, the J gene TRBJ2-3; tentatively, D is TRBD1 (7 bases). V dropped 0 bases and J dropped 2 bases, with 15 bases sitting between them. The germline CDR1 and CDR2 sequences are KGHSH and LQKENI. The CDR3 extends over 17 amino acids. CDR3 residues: CASSPPNRGLTTDTQYF. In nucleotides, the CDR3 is TGTGCCAGCTCACCACCCAACAGGGGACTTACCACAGATACGCAGTATTTT.

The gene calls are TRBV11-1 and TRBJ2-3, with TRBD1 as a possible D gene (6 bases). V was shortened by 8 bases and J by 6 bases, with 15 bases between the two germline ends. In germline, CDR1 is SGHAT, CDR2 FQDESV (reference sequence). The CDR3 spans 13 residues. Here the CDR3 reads CASGPGARDTQYF. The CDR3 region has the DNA TGTGCCAGCGGCCCAGGGGCAAGGGATACGCAGTATTTT.

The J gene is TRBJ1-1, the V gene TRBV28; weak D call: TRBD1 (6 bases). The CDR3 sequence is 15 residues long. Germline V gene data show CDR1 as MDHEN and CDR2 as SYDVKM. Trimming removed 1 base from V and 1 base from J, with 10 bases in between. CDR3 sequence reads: CASSLSGGANTEAFF. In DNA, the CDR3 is TGTGCCAGCAGTTTATCTGGGGGCGCGAACACTGAAGCTTTCTTT.

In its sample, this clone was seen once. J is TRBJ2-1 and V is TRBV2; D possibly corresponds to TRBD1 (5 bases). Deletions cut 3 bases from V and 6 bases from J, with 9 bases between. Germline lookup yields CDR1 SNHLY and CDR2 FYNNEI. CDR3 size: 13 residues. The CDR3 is CASSEGGANEQFF. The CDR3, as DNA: TGTGCCAGCAGTGAGGGTGGGGCCAATGAGCAGTTCTTC.